This entry features one TCR beta chain sequence. Its antigen is unknown. TCRdb independently ran MiXCR on the 5' RACE reads; one entry per CDR3 protein. The table shows more than 90,000 distinct CDR3 sequences, with 11% occurring only once. This sample was taken from a study of early T cells in non-severe SARS-CoV-2 infection. On the study more broadly: Sequenced bulk RNA came from whole blood that was unsorted, and chains were unpaired. Study results and caveats: VDJdb-based matching was biased toward anti-spike CD8 responses and missed private and CD4 specificities.

From germline, CDR1 is SGHVS and CDR2 FNYEAQ. V lost 5 bases to trimming and J lost 1 base; unmatched junction nucleotides: 8. The CDR3 length is 16 residues. The chain is built from TRBV7-6 and TRBJ2-3; 8 positions agree with TRBD1. Sample: whole blood. This sequence was found in an adult who was a healthcare worker with PCR-confirmed SARS-CoV-2 infection or an uninfected control (not recorded which). Here the CDR3 reads CASSTNRGSGTDTQYF. CDR3 bases: TGTGCCAGCAGCACTAACAGGGGGTCTGGCACAGATACGCAGTATTTT.